This T cell receptor (beta chain) was observed in a study of blood T cell repertoires in COVID-19 (dated by TCRdb to 2020 to 2021). Regarding the complete study: Samples from collaborators originated in the United States, Italy and Spain and spanned both the acute and convalescent phases of COVID-19. The prospective study material was composed of cDNA or gDNA derived from T cells, B-cell-depleted T cells, or PBMCs. Subjects who had been exposed to COVID-19, were actively infected with it, or had recovered from it provided the deeply sampled blood TCRbeta repertoires that made up the dataset. The repertoires were made available in a free public database intended to serve as a resource for research on the immune response to SARS-CoV-2. The samples were drawn from the first 160 participants of the ongoing ImmuneRACE study and from more than 1,000 subjects provided by 6 global collaborators. Nearly every sample came with metadata listing a de-identified subject ID, COVID-19 status, age in years and sex. Where available, HLA class I and class II types were taken from metadata supplied by the sample provider and were not determined by assay-based typing.

Summary of the overall study and its limitations: The quantity of clinical and demographic metadata differed by source and by participant and was supplied without curation.

Collaborating institutions collected whole blood in K2EDTA tubes following their own protocols. For TCRbeta analysis, collaborators shipped samples in one of three forms: frozen whole blood, isolated PBMCs, or DNA extracted from either of those sample types. TCRbeta CDR3 regions were amplified from genomic DNA by means of the immunoSEQ Assay, a bias-controlled multiplex PCR. The authors' pipeline ran thus. The number of nucleated cells in each sample was estimated from the amplification of reference gene primers within the assay. To quantify the absolute abundance of each unique TCRbeta CDR3 rearrangement, sequence reads were collapsed and filtered. For each sample, productive Simpson clonality was calculated as the square root of Simpson's diversity index over productive rearrangements. TCRdb stores this immuneACCESS table with in-frame sequences only. Part of the clones is absent; in the studies checked, under half of the shortfall reflects unresolved V genes, and no reason is known for the rest. V, J and clone size were drawn from that table, and D and trimming were deduced from the DNA. The sample includes approximately 77,000 clones, with more than 70% observed a single time. Of the sample, around 7.3% falls within the top ten clones.

Concerning this clone: This receptor's antigen is unknown. One base away there is no much larger clone; base qualities are not given.

Sample: peripheral blood. This TCR was sampled from a woman older than 75 with acute or convalescent COVID-19.

The encoded CDR3 is CASSLRQDNSPLHF. The DNA sequence follows: TGTGCCAGCAGTCTCCGACAGGATAATTCACCCCTCCACTTT. The V gene is TRBV6-5 and the J gene is TRBJ1-6, with a weak D call of TRBD1 (6 bases match). Looking up the germline V gene yields CDR1 MNHEY and CDR2 SVGAGI. From cysteine to phenylalanine, the CDR3 is 14 amino acids long. Only the CDR3 part of the read is kept: 42 bases, read in frame from the first base. At the junction V is shortened by 5 bases and J by 5 bases, with 10 bases in between.